The next 20 T cell receptor beta chains were all read from a single sample in a study of T cells after posttransplantation cyclophosphamide. TCRdb's table, derived via immunoSEQ multiplex PCR, lists solely in-frame clones and lacks some. The repertoire holds some 9,200 clones, approximately 92% seen once, with 1.5% to 2% in the top ten. Sequencing was done on a sample of memory CD4+ T cells sorted from PBMCs. These receptors were collected from a woman aged 55-70 years in good health, CMV-negative, and a related stem cell transplant donor.

This sequence joins TRBV11-2 and TRBJ2-7, with 7 positions matching TRBD2. This CDR3 spans 19 amino acids. V shed 1 base, J shed 0 bases, and the junction held 15 bases outside the gene matches. Germline loops: CDR1 SGHAT, CDR2 FQNNGV. The CDR3 coding sequence is TGTGCCAGCAGCTTAGTTGGGGCTGGGAGGGGTCCCCACTCCTACGAGCAGTACGTC. Translation gives CASSLVGAGRGPHSYEQYV.

In this sample, this clone turned up once. The V gene is TRBV4-2, the J gene TRBJ2-1, with 8 bases that match TRBD1. CDR3 length equals 16 residues. The germline gives CDR1 LGHNA, CDR2 YNFKEQ. The J segment lost 9 bases and the V segment lost 4 bases, leaving 14 bases of the junction unmatched. CDR3 sequence: CASSPNRDRTTIEQFF. The CDR3 nucleotides are TGTGCCAGCAGCCCGAACCGGGACAGGACTACAATTGAGCAGTTCTTC.

This clone was picked up a small number of times. The chain combines TRBV7-2 with TRBJ2-1; D is ambiguous. The germline V gene encodes CDR1 SGHTA and CDR2 FQGNSA. The V end was cut by 2 bases, the J end by 7 bases, with 9 bases between. The CDR3 has 13 residues. CDR3 DNA: TGTGCCAGCAGCTTATATAATCTAAATGAGCAGTTCTTC. This encodes CASSLYNLNEQFF.

The rearrangement uses TRBV30 and TRBJ2-5; perhaps TRBD2 as D (6 bases). The tail of the sequence fits TRBJ2-7 better, so the J call may be wrong. The germline V gene encodes CDR1 GTSNPN and CDR2 SVGIG (reference sequence). CDR3 size: 14 residues. DNA of the CDR3: TGTGCCTGGAGATCCCGGCGGGGTGCCCACGAGCAGTACTTC. As protein: CAWRSRRGAHEQYF.

The gene calls are TRBV5-4 and TRBJ2-7; TRBD2 might be the D (5 bases). Per germline, CDR1 SGHNT and CDR2 YYREEE (reference sequence). The CDR3 is 15 amino acids. V was clipped by 4 bases and J by 6 bases, with 20 bases between them. In nucleotides, the CDR3 is TGTGCCAGCAGCCCCAGAGGGCTGGTCCCCAGCGAGCAGTACTTC. Amino acid sequence: CASSPRGLVPSEQYF.

The J gene is TRBJ1-2, the V gene TRBV7-2, with a possible D match to TRBD1 (5 bases). Germline assignment: CDR1 SGHTA and CDR2 FQGNSA. V was trimmed by 5 bases and J by 7 bases, leaving 14 bases between them. The CDR3 has 13 residues. The CDR3 DNA reads as TGTGCCAGCAGCCTCGGAGGGGCCGGTGGCTACACCTTC. Translated: CASSLGGAGGYTF.

V is TRBV5-6 and J is TRBJ1-5; D ambiguous. Per the germline V gene, CDR1 is SGHDT and CDR2 is YYEEEE. This CDR3 contains 16 residues. The V end lost 0 bases, the J end lost 4 bases, and 14 bases lay between the germline ends. CDR3 region: CASSLGSMAENQPQHF. The CDR3 DNA is TGTGCCAGCAGCTTGGGGAGCATGGCAGAGAATCAGCCCCAGCATTTT.

This clone was counted only a few times. The rearrangement joins TRBV28 to TRBJ1-5; possibly TRBD1 for D (5 bases). The CDR3 covers 15 residues. V gave up 4 bases and J gave up 1 base, with 11 bases separating them. Germline CDR1 reads MDHEN; CDR2 reads SYDVKM. The CDR3 loop reads CASSWQGGSNQPQHF. CDR3 sequence (DNA): TGTGCCAGCAGTTGGCAGGGAGGGAGCAATCAGCCCCAGCATTTT.

The chain has TRBV18 and TRBJ1-1, with 7 bases lining up with TRBD1. The CDR3 sequence is 16 residues long. CDR1 and CDR2 (germline): KGHSH, LQKENI. J gave up 1 base and V 2 bases, and 7 bases lay outside the gene matches. For the CDR3, the DNA is TGTGCCAGCTCACCAATCCCACAGGGGAAGAACACTGAAGCTTTCTTT. Translated, it gives CASSPIPQGKNTEAFF.

The J gene is TRBJ2-1, the V gene TRBV19; 12 nucleotides match TRBD1. Germline values: CDR1 LNHDA, CDR2 SQIVND (reference sequence). The CDR3 has 14 residues. Germline trimming cut 9 bases from V and 8 bases from J; bases unmatched to any gene: 8. The CDR3 here is CASKGQGATYEQFF. In DNA form, the CDR3 reads TGTGCCAGCAAGGGACAGGGGGCAACCTATGAGCAGTTCTTC.

Only a few counts were recorded for this clone. This rearrangement joins TRBV2 to TRBJ1-2; 7 nucleotides align to TRBD1. J was trimmed by 7 bases and V by 6 bases; bases with no gene match: 14. CDR3 length: 15 amino acids. Germline V gene sequence: CDR1 SNHLY, CDR2 FYNNEI. The CDR3 coding sequence is TGTGCCAGCAGCGAACGTTCCGGAAGGGGGCCTGGCTACACCTTC. It yields the protein CASSERSGRGPGYTF. Full variable domain (remainder filled in from reference TRBV2 and TRBJ1-2): EPEVTQTPSHQVTQMGQEVILRCVPISNHLYFYWYRQILGQKVEFLVSFYNNEISEKSEIFDDQFSVERPDGSNFTLKIRSTKLEDSAMYFCASSERSGRGPGYTFGSGTRLTVV.

J is TRBJ2-7 and V is TRBV4-2; 10 bases line up with TRBD1. Germline assignment: CDR1 LGHNA and CDR2 YNFKEQ. The CDR3 is 14 amino acids. The V gene end was trimmed by 4 bases and the J gene end by 3 bases; junction bases not matched to a gene: 3. The CDR3: CASSRTGGIYEQYF. DNA of the CDR3: TGTGCCAGCAGCCGGACAGGGGGAATCTACGAGCAGTACTTC.

The chain uses TRBV2 and TRBJ2-5; a possible D gene is TRBD1 (6 bases). Germline V gene sequence: CDR1 SNHLY, CDR2 FYNNEI. V shed 3 bases and J shed 6 bases, with 17 bases lying between them. The CDR3 spans 15 residues. CDR3 DNA sequence: TGTGCCAGCAGTGATCATGACAGGCGAGAAAAGACCCAGTACTTC. As protein: CASSDHDRREKTQYF.

This clone was counted a single time. The rearrangement joins TRBV5-5 to TRBJ2-3; tentatively, D is TRBD2 (5 bases). Trimming pared 4 bases from V and 2 bases from J, leaving 14 bases between. CDR1 and CDR2 from the germline V gene are SGHKS and YYEKEE (reference sequence). The CDR3 spans 15 residues. This CDR3 reads CASSPWESATDTQYF. The CDR3 region has the DNA TGTGCCAGCAGCCCGTGGGAGTCAGCCACAGATACGCAGTATTTT. The full variable domain, rest sourced from reference TRBV5-5 and TRBJ2-3, is DAGVTQSPTHLIKTRGQQVTLRCSPISGHKSVSWYQQVLGQGPQFIFQYYEKEERGRGNFPDRFSARQFPNYSSELNVNALLLGDSALYLCASSPWESATDTQYFGPGTRLTVL.

This clone was observed once. The gene calls are TRBV7-2 and TRBJ1-2, with D tentatively TRBD1 (6 bases). V dropped 4 bases and J dropped 4 bases, with 16 bases sitting between them. This CDR3 has 15 amino acids. The V gene's germline CDR1 is SGHTA and CDR2 FQGNSA. CDR3 DNA sequence: TGTGCCAGCAGCTCCTACGGACAGTTCCTCTATGGCTACACCTTC. Encoded protein: CASSSYGQFLYGYTF.

This sequence joins TRBV11-2 and TRBJ2-5; 9 bases line up with TRBD1. Trimming removed 5 bases from V and 4 bases from J; junction bases left unmatched: 8. The germline V gene has CDR1 SGHAT and CDR2 FQNNGV. This CDR3 spans 15 amino acids. The CDR3 DNA is TGTGCCAGCAGCCTGGGACAGGGCCGAGGAGAGACCCAGTACTTC. This translates into CASSLGQGRGETQYF.

The V call is TRBV9, the J call TRBJ2-2; D unresolved. This CDR3 comprises 14 residues. Germline V gene sequence: CDR1 SGDLS, CDR2 YYNGEE. Trimming left V 5 bases short and J 5 bases short, with 13 bases between. The CDR3 nucleotides read TGTGCCAGCAGTTTGGTTTTGGAGACCGGGGAGCTGTTTTTT. It translates to CASSLVLETGELFF.

The rearrangement links TRBV28 to TRBJ2-5; 7 bases align to TRBD2. The germline CDR1 and CDR2 sequences are MDHEN and SYDVKM. V gave up 3 bases and J gave up 0 bases; unmatched junction bases: 19. The CDR3 totals 20 residues. The CDR3 sequence: CASSFSGRAPGEGNQETQYF. CDR3 sequence (DNA): TGTGCCAGCAGTTTTAGTGGCAGGGCCCCGGGGGAGGGCAACCAAGAGACCCAGTACTTC.

This clone appeared a single time. Relative to the germline gene, one junction end is altered; a read error may explain this. This sample also contains other DNA sequences that code for the same CDR3. The chain recombines TRBV6-5 with TRBJ1-6; D may be TRBD1 (6 bases). The CDR3 is 15 amino acids. The V gene's germline CDR1 is MNHEY and CDR2 SVGAGI. CDR3 sequence: CASSPEQGPNSPLHF. CDR3 DNA sequence: TGTGCCAGCAGTCCCGAACAGGGCCCCAATTCCCCCCTCCACTTT.

This clone was counted once. The V call is TRBV4-1, the J call TRBJ2-1; tentative D call: TRBD2 (5 bases). V dropped 1 base and J dropped 0 bases, with 13 bases sitting between them. Germline V gene lookup returns CDR1 MGHRA and CDR2 YSYEKL. The CDR3 is made up of 17 amino acids. DNA of the CDR3: TGCGCCAGCAGCCAAGGCTCGAGCGGAAGCTCCTACAATGAGCAGTTCTTC. This translates into CASSQGSSGSSYNEQFF.